This section outlines one T cell receptor beta chain sequence together with its context. This clone was seen more than once but under ten times. No antigen is known for it. No base qualities exist here, and no much larger clone lies one base off it. The sample originates from a study of shared clonotypes between healthy human individuals (dated by TCRdb to about 2020). Turning to the overall study: The cohort included three men and a couple of women between 18 and 49 years of age. Per donor, three plates each were used for CD4 naive and CD4 memory, two for CD8 naive, and one for CD8 memory. To estimate repertoire size and how much clonotype sharing occurs between individuals, the study deeply sequenced the blood TCR repertoires of roughly 5 healthy adults. Different laboratories and diverse techniques were used to prepare libraries and sequence TCR repertoires, to increase sequencing depth and limit assay-specific biases. Between about 0.8 and 9 billion PBMCs per donor were obtained by leukapheresis. The paper's findings and limits, for the study overall: Pairwise subsampling led to the expectation that sequencing depth would affect the degree of clonotype sharing among donors. Sharing across several donors was observed for around 5% of naive CD4, 3% to 3.5% of naive CD8, over 2% of memory CD4, and about 0.38% of memory CD8 clonotypes. Higher generation probabilities were observed for clonotypes shared by all four sorted-subset donors than for non-shared clonotypes. Sampling was restricted to blood, and TCR repertoires in tissues likely differ from the TCR repertoires found in blood. Because the study included a small number of donors, the genetic and exposure-history diversity represented was limited. Estimated clonotype richness was generally larger for naive than for memory subsets. Rarefaction of sorted-subset datasets indicated incomplete sequencing despite the large sequencing depth.

V is cut by 1 base and J by 0 bases, and the space between the germline ends is 8 bases. Reading the germline V gene gives CDR1 SGHDT and CDR2 YYEEEE. Including the terminal cysteine and phenylalanine, the CDR3 comprises 15 residues. Here the CDR3 DNA is all that survives: 45 bases in frame from base 1. The donors were healthy, HIV-negative adults with no recently reported acute infections or vaccinations. Every donor was a Caucasian adult living in Nashville, Tennessee, USA. CD4+ T cells were enriched through magnetic negative selection, after which naive cells were positively selected on CD45RA and the remaining negative fraction served as the memory subset. Blood was obtained by leukapheresis, after which PBMCs were separated by Ficoll-Histopaque density gradient centrifugation and cryopreserved in liquid nitrogen vapor phase. Analytical flow cytometry was used to check the purity and quantity of each magnetically sorted T cell population. Genomic DNA was isolated from every sorted fraction and measured by UV absorbance on a Nanodrop 2000c.

Using the deep immunoSEQ assay, multiplex PCR amplified TCR CDR3 regions from genomic DNA. Extracted genomic DNA from each cell subset was spread evenly across all wells of several immunoSEQ 96-well plates, with each plate serving as a replicate. For sorted subsets, each replicate PCR was loaded with about 0.2 ug genomic DNA, equivalent to approximately 27,000 T cell genomes. Purified libraries were quantified with a Qubit 3.0 fluorometer, sized on a Bioanalyzer 2100, and re-quantified with the KAPA Library Quantification kit. Every immunoSEQ 96-well plate was sequenced on a separate single-read 150-cycle Illumina NextSeq 550 flow cell. Per the source publication's procedure: Because only junctional sequences without quality scores were contained in the immunoSEQ output, filtering matching that applied to full-length reads could not be performed. Sequences were annotated with PyIR, a Python wrapper for IgBLAST v1.9, and V/J genes and CDR3 were assigned using IMGT germline references. Reads with weak V/J assignments (E-value above 1e-6), missing CDR3, stop codons, out-of-frame junctions, or ambiguous translated residues were removed. V3J clonotypes were defined as sequences sharing an identical inferred V gene, J gene, and CDR3 amino acid sequence. Percentage overlap between repertoires was calculated by dividing the number of shared unique clonotypes by the size of the smaller repertoire. Richness of each repertoire was evaluated using RTK rarefaction, the Chao1 estimator, and Recon v2.1 estimates of unobserved clonotypes. OLGA was used to compute generation probabilities for all TCRbeta clonotypes that the gDNA method yielded from a handful of donors. TCRdb retrieved this table from immuneACCESS and kept in-frame rearrangements only. Not all clones are present; in checked studies, unresolved V genes account for under half, and no reason is known for the remainder. Clone size and the V and J calls come from that table; the DNA yielded D and trimming. This sample has about 1 million clones in its table, and around 74% of those were observed once. 1.4% of the sample rests with the top ten.

The V and J segments used are TRBV5-6 and TRBJ1-3; the D region possibly corresponds to TRBD1 (5 bases align). The sequenced sample consisted of memory CD4+ T cells sorted from blood. Interpreted using the paper, the cell subset or site label stands for: CD45RA-negative fraction. The sequence was collected from a man younger than 35 in good health. Read as DNA, the sequence is TGTGCCAGCAGCTTGCGTGGGGGCTCTGGAAACACCATATATTTT. Its protein is CASSLRGGSGNTIYF.